This entry is about one T cell receptor (beta chain). Generated by immunoSEQ multiplex PCR, the TCRdb table keeps only in-frame clones and is missing some. The profile covers about 100,000 clones, with about 86% appearing a single time and 1.2% taken by the ten largest. The sample is drawn from a study of blood T cell repertoires in COVID-19. Study summary: Spain, Italy and the United States supplied samples that represented acute and convalescent COVID-19.

This TCR was sampled from a man at least 80 years old with active or convalescent COVID-19. The source material was peripheral blood.

The DNA of the CDR3 is TGTGCCAGCAGCCGTGGGGACAGGCTCTATGGCTACACCTTC. Translation gives CASSRGDRLYGYTF. This sequence joins TRBV7-2 and TRBJ1-2; TRBD1 agrees at 8 bases. The CDR3 runs to 14 residues. The germline V gene encodes CDR1 SGHTA and CDR2 FQGNSA. The ends lost 5 bases at V and 4 bases at J; junction bases unmatched: 6.